The 22 T cell receptor beta chains below come from one sample, sequenced in a study of cytomegalovirus exposure and HLA in healthy donors. PCR employed 60 Vbeta and 13 Jbeta primers. Sequencing was performed with immunoSEQ multiplex PCR; in TCRdb, only in-frame clones are kept and a portion is missing. This table has under 250,000 clones, more than 75% appearing once. Sequenced: PBMCs. These receptors were obtained from a woman in her thirties or forties in good health and CMV-seronegative.

This chain joins TRBV27 and TRBJ2-3; 9 bases agree with TRBD2. V shed 3 bases and J 4 bases; nucleotides not matched to a gene: 5. CDR1 and CDR2 (germline): MNHEY, SMNVEV (reference sequence). The CDR3 is 15 amino acids. CDR3 in DNA: TGTGCCAGCAGTTTGATAGCGGGAGTACCAGATACGCAGTATTTT. Protein: CASSLIAGVPDTQYF.

The genes are TRBV7-9 and TRBJ2-3; 7 bases agree with TRBD2. J gave up 1 base and V 5 bases, and 9 bases lay outside the gene matches. This CDR3 has 16 residues. Germline CDR1 and CDR2: SEHNR and FQNEAQ (reference sequence). The CDR3 loop is CASSLWVLAGTDTQYF. The CDR3 coding sequence is TGTGCCAGCAGCCTTTGGGTGCTAGCGGGCACAGATACGCAGTATTTT.

The chain links TRBV6-6 to TRBJ1-2; 7 bases align to TRBD1. There are 15 residues in the CDR3. Germline V CDR1 and CDR2: MNHNY, SVGAGI (reference sequence). Trimming cost V 2 bases and J 5 bases; bases outside gene matches: 8. The CDR3 DNA sequence: TGTGCCAGCAGTTACGGGACAGCAAGAACTTATGGCTACACCTTC. It translates to CASSYGTARTYGYTF.

The CDR3 loop is CASSQDSGYHQPQHF. The CDR3 bases are TGCGCCAGCAGCCAAGACTCCGGGTATCATCAGCCCCAGCATTTT. The chain couples TRBV4-1 to TRBJ1-5; no reliable D call. This CDR3 region has 15 residues. The germline gives CDR1 MGHRA, CDR2 YSYEKL. V lost 0 bases and J lost 5, with 11 bases in between.

This chain links TRBV29-1 with TRBJ1-1, with D perhaps TRBD1 (5 bases). The CDR3 sequence is 16 residues long. V lost 7 bases and J lost 5, with 26 bases in between. Germline-derived CDR1 and CDR2 are SQVTM and ANQGSEA. This CDR3 reads CSATAGGGTLGTEAFF. Here the CDR3 DNA reads TGCAGCGCGACTGCCGGGGGGGGGACCCTGGGAACTGAAGCTTTCTTT.

The V gene is TRBV9, the J gene TRBJ2-2, with D possibly matching TRBD1 (6 bases). CDR1 SGDLS and CDR2 YYNGEE come from the germline V gene. The CDR3 is 16 residues long. V lost 0 bases and J 6 bases, leaving 15 bases between the germline ends. The CDR3 coding sequence is TGTGCCAGCAGCGTAGTCCGACAGGTCATGGCCGGGGAGCTGTTTTTT. Its translation: CASSVVRQVMAGELFF.

The sample holds one count of this clone. The gene calls are TRBV9 and TRBJ2-1, with D possibly TRBD2 on 6 matching bases. Germline CDR1 SGDLS, CDR2 YYNGEE. The CDR3 runs 16 residues. V lost 1 base and J lost 4, with 15 bases in between. Here the CDR3 reads CASSVFWTTSYNEQFF. CDR3 sequence (DNA): TGTGCCAGCAGCGTATTCTGGACTACATCATACAATGAGCAGTTCTTC.

The gene calls are TRBV11-2 and TRBJ1-2, with D tentatively TRBD1 (5 bases). The V end lost 1 base, the J end lost 7 bases, and 19 bases lay between the germline ends. CDR3 length: 16 residues. Germline-derived CDR1 and CDR2 are SGHAT and FQNNGV. The DNA of the CDR3 is TGTGCCAGCAGCTTAGTCATTTGGGCCGGGGGAAGTGGCTACACCTTC. Its protein is CASSLVIWAGGSGYTF.

The rearrangement uses TRBV18 and TRBJ2-3; D is ambiguous. The CDR3 extends over 14 amino acids. The V end lost 3 bases, the J end lost 0 bases, and 7 bases lay between the germline ends. Per the germline V gene, CDR1 is KGHSH and CDR2 is LQKENI. CDR3 loop: CASSPLESTDTQYF. The CDR3 DNA is TGTGCCAGCTCACCCTTGGAGAGCACAGATACGCAGTATTTT.

The rearrangement links TRBV6-1 to TRBJ2-5, with unresolved D. The germline gives CDR1 MNHNS, CDR2 SASEGT. The CDR3 totals 13 residues. Trimming took off 4 bases at V and 5 bases at J, with 11 bases between the two ends. CDR3 nucleotides: TGTGCCAGCAGTGCTCCGGGTCTGGAGACCCAGTACTTC. It yields the protein CASSAPGLETQYF.

The chain has TRBV20-1 and TRBJ2-3; D is perhaps TRBD2 (5 bases). There are 11 residues in the CDR3. Germline V gene lookup returns CDR1 DFQATT and CDR2 SNEGSKA (reference sequence). Trimming took off 4 bases at V and 6 bases at J, with 8 bases between the two ends. CDR3: CSATRGDTQYF. CDR3 sequence (DNA): TGCAGTGCTACGCGAGGGGATACGCAGTATTTT.

The V gene is TRBV7-3, the J gene TRBJ2-1; possibly TRBD2 for D (6 bases). CDR3 size: 15 residues. The germline V and J ends were trimmed by 5 bases and 6 bases, with 17 bases remaining between them. In germline, CDR1 is SGHTA, CDR2 FQGTGA. CDR3 coding DNA: TGTGCCAGCAGCAGATCCGGAGGGCCCGGCAATGAGCAGTTCTTC. Its protein is CASSRSGGPGNEQFF.

V usage is TRBV7-2 and J usage is TRBJ2-3; D remains unclear. This CDR3 has 13 amino acids. V lost 5 bases, J lost 5 bases, and 11 bases lay in between. Germline V gives CDR1 SGHTA, CDR2 FQGNSA. CDR3 sequence: CASSLPSGDTQYF. The CDR3 DNA follows: TGTGCCAGCAGCCTACCCTCGGGAGATACGCAGTATTTT.

The genes are TRBV10-3 and TRBJ2-7, with 8 bases fitting TRBD2. The CDR3 spans 15 residues. Germline lookup yields CDR1 ENHRY and CDR2 SYGVKD. V trimming: 5 bases; J trimming: 6 bases; junction bases outside the gene matches: 12. CDR3 loop: CAISSFGGDSGEQYF. The CDR3 DNA reads TGTGCCATCAGTTCTTTCGGGGGGGACTCTGGCGAGCAGTACTTC.

The gene calls are TRBV29-1 and TRBJ2-1, with D possibly TRBD1 on 5 matching bases. V shed 6 bases and J shed 7 bases, with 25 bases lying between them. CDR3 length equals 16 residues. CDR1 is SQVTM and CDR2 is ANQGSEA in the germline V gene. For the CDR3, the DNA is TGCAGCGTGCCCCAGCAGGGCCGTGGGGTTAGGAATGAGCAGTTCTTC. Translated: CSVPQQGRGVRNEQFF.

The chain couples TRBV19 to TRBJ2-7; 9 positions match TRBD2. The germline V gene has CDR1 LNHDA and CDR2 SQIVND (reference sequence). The CDR3 is made up of 16 amino acids. The J segment lost 2 bases and the V segment lost 4 bases, leaving 9 bases of the junction unmatched. The CDR3 nucleotides are TGTGCCAGTAGTAACATGAGGACTAGCGCGGCCTACGAGCAGTACTTC. Translated, it gives CASSNMRTSAAYEQYF.

This clone was counted a single time. V is TRBV27 and J is TRBJ2-7; D is uncertain. This CDR3 has 13 amino acids. Germline-derived CDR1 and CDR2 are MNHEY and SMNVEV (reference sequence). Trimming stripped 0 bases from V and 2 bases from J, with 5 bases between. The CDR3 is CASSLSSAYEQYF. The CDR3 DNA reads as TGTGCCAGCAGTTTATCGTCCGCCTACGAGCAGTACTTC.

The chain is built from TRBV9 and TRBJ1-1, with 7 nucleotides matching TRBD1. The germline gives CDR1 SGDLS, CDR2 YYNGEE. V shed 3 bases and J 9 bases; nucleotides not matched to a gene: 11. This CDR3 is built from 14 residues. The CDR3 sequence is CASSAGGTDNKAFF. CDR3 nucleotide sequence: TGTGCCAGCAGCGCAGGGGGGACGGACAATAAAGCTTTCTTT.

Only a few counts were recorded for this clone. This sequence joins TRBV4-2 and TRBJ2-2; no clear D gene. Deletions cut 1 base from V and 6 bases from J, with 9 bases between. CDR1 is LGHNA, CDR2 YNFKEQ, per germline. CDR3 length: 14 amino acids. CDR3 amino acids: CASSQGRGPGELFF. In DNA form, the CDR3 reads TGTGCCAGCAGCCAAGGTCGCGGTCCCGGGGAGCTGTTTTTT.

Concerning this clone itself: Different DNA sequences within this sample yield the same CDR3. The V call is TRBV9, the J call TRBJ2-1, with TRBD2 matching 8 bases. Germline assignment: CDR1 SGDLS and CDR2 YYNGEE. This CDR3 has 15 residues. The J segment lost 0 bases and the V segment lost 3 bases, leaving 2 bases of the junction unmatched. The CDR3 nucleotides read TGTGCCAGCAGCGCCAGCGGGAGCTCCTACAATGAGCAGTTCTTC. Protein: CASSASGSSYNEQFF.

The chain combines TRBV15 with TRBJ2-7, with 10 bases matching TRBD1. The germline gives CDR1 LNHNV, CDR2 YYDKDF (reference sequence). The length of the CDR3 is 13 residues. With 6 bases clipped from V and 5 bases from J, the junction kept 4 bases outside the gene matches. The CDR3 nucleotides are TGTGCCACCAGGGGGACAGGGGCCCACGAGCAGTACTTC. It yields the protein CATRGTGAHEQYF.

This clone was picked up one time. The chain couples TRBV7-9 to TRBJ1-1; D uncertain. Germline loops: CDR1 SEHNR, CDR2 FQNEAQ (reference sequence). The CDR3 runs to 16 residues. Between the trimmed V and J ends, which lost 6 bases and 1 base, there was a span of 18 bases. Here the CDR3 reads CASSPPAGEPNTEAFF. DNA for the CDR3: TGTGCCAGCAGTCCTCCGGCGGGCGAACCGAACACTGAAGCTTTCTTT. The entire variable domain, with the rest obtained from reference TRBV7-9 and TRBJ1-1, is as follows: DTGVSQNPRHKITKRGQNVTFRCDPISEHNRLYWYRQTLGQGPEFLTYFQNEAQLEKSRLLSDRFSAERPKGSFSTLEIQRTEQGDSAMYLCASSPPAGEPNTEAFFGQGTRLTVV.